The source of this T cell receptor beta chain is a study of T cells after yellow fever vaccination. For this clonotype: Antigen: not known.

5'RACE template switching produced TCR cDNA carrying a universal primer site and UMIs. TCRdb re-derived calls from the 5' RACE reads in MiXCR, one entry per CDR3 protein. Altogether nearly 550,000 distinct CDR3 sequences are present, around 21% being singletons, with the ten largest covering approximately 15%. Notes on the study in general: Booster samples showed a return of most primary-vaccination clones (around 96% CD4, about 87% CD8).

Germline V CDR1 and CDR2: DFQATT, SNEGSKA (reference sequence). This CDR3 contains 14 residues. The germline V and J ends were trimmed by 4 bases and 2 bases, with 15 bases remaining between them. This receptor was taken from a man younger than 45 who received the YFV17D yellow fever vaccine. The rearrangement uses TRBV20-1 and TRBJ2-7, with D uncertain. Sequenced here: PBMCs, sampled 15 days after the yellow fever booster vaccination. The CDR3: CSAKIDTRPYEQYF. In nucleotides, the CDR3 is TGCAGTGCTAAGATAGACACGAGACCCTACGAGCAGTACTTC.